A selection of T cell receptor beta chains follows, all from one sample in a study of blood T cell repertoires in COVID-19. Some clones are missing from TCRdb's copy, which holds only in-frame ones; the method was immunoSEQ multiplex PCR. This sample has 390,000 or so clones, with 75% to 90% found just once. The sequenced sample consisted of PBMCs or T cells enriched from blood (not recorded which). Every receptor here comes from a woman aged 50 to 60 who had recovered from COVID-19. Each CDR3 is given with its conserved first and last residue. Fields, in order: V gene, CDR3 protein.

TRBV7-6	CASSLGTELSSYNEQFF
TRBV19	CASHGTGGGKWGYTF
TRBV18	CASSPTDRVGYGYTF
TRBV25-1	CASSEKRSLDQPQHF
TRBV11-3	CASSSWLAGGLQFF
TRBV30	CAWSQGTNYGYTF
TRBV6-5	CASRGSAIQHEQYF
TRBV7-9	CASSLVADAGNTIYF
TRBV4-1	CASSQVQGAGGPYEQYF
TRBV7-2	CASSLGPGFQPQHF
TRBV7-8	CASSFSGGVAGELFF
TRBV2	CASSAGQDGRGAFF
TRBV4-1	CASSQDGTRVGF
TRBV12-3/TRBV12-4	CASSFSANSPLHF
TRBV7-2	CASSRDGSSYEQYF
TRBV12-3/TRBV12-4	CASSLTLGNTIYF
TRBV3-1/TRBV3-2	CASSQGMTSGSPNEQFF
TRBV3-1/TRBV3-2	CASSLRPDWQPQHF
TRBV7-8	CASRLGHLNSGNTIYF
TRBV7-9	CASRGEDTGELFF
TRBV5-1	CASAGTATNYGYTF
TRBV9	CASSVGAGGTNTEAFF
TRBV7-2	CASSESGQPDSPLHF
TRBV7-2	CASSLDRGPLVYGYTF
TRBV25-1	CASSGFSRTEAFF
TRBV19	CASSRGTGDGYTF
TRBV10-3	CAIRGGTGDEGYTF
TRBV6-2/TRBV6-3	CASSYFRDQPQHF
TRBV2	CASSRRVDSSSGYTF
TRBV27	CASSLYVSTSNTGELFF
TRBV6-2/TRBV6-3	CASSSGAGANVLTF
TRBV5-4	CASSLGTSGRRRNEQFF
TRBV6-6	CASSPQGGSYNEQFF
TRBV11-2	CASSFGVRGYTF
TRBV28	CASRTMTGGQPQHF
TRBV4-1	CASSRDGRNTEAFF
TRBV15	CATSSERPTRTSGSYEQYF
TRBV7-2	CASSLYTGRGSNTEAFF
TRBV30	CAWGRTGLNEQFF
TRBV27	CASRQGAAVISPLHF